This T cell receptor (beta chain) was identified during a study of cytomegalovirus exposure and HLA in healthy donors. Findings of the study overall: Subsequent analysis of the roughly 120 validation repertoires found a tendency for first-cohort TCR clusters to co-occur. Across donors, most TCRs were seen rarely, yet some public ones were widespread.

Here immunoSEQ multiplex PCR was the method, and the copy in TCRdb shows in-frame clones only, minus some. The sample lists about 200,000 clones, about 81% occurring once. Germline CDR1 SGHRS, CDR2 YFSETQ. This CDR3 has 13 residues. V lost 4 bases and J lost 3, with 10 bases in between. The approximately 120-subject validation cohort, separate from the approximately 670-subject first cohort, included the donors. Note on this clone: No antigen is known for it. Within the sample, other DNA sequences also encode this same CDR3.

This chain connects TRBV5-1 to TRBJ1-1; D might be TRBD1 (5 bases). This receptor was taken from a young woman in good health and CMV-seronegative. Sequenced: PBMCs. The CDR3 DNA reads TGCGCCAGCAGCCTGGCGGGGGACACTGAAGCTTTCTTT. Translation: CASSLAGDTEAFF. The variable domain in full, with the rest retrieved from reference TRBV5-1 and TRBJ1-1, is KAGVTQTPRYLIKTRGQQVTLSCSPISGHRSVSWYQQTPGQGLQFLFEYFSETQRNKGNFPGRFSGRQFSNSRSEMNVSTLELGDSALYLCASSLAGDTEAFFGQGTRLTVV.